The rows below give T cell receptor beta chains drawn from one sample of a study of T cells of healthy individuals. One entry per CDR3 protein results from TCRdb running MiXCR on the 5' RACE reads. This table has tens of thousands of distinct CDR3 sequences, around 15% appearing once. Receptor source: a human donor in good health. The CDR3 runs from the conserved cysteine through the conserved F or W. The D gene is left open where the match is weak. Clone size is not always given. Where it is, it says once, few, many or a class for expanded clones.

j_call,d_call,v_call,clone_size,cdr3_aa
TRBJ1-6,.,TRBV3-1,many,CASSQNAREGSPLHF
TRBJ2-6,.,TRBV20-1,few,CSARISGANVLTF
TRBJ1-6,TRBD1,TRBV20-1,medium-sized,CSARATGADLNSPLHF
TRBJ2-2,.,TRBV9,many,CASSSGPTGELFF
TRBJ1-1,.,TRBV7-2,many,CASSLRGRVTEAFF
TRBJ2-1,.,TRBV4-1,many,CASSQGGGKNEQFF
TRBJ2-5,.,TRBV5-1,.,CASSPRYRDNQETQYF
TRBJ1-2,.,TRBV7-9,many,CASSADSVYGYTF
TRBJ2-5,TRBD2,TRBV9,few,CASSVGGYVAQETQYF
TRBJ1-5,TRBD1,TRBV19,many,CASSSRGTGGVRNQPQHF
TRBJ2-3,.,TRBV20-1,many,CSAQVMAWSTDTQYF
TRBJ1-1,.,TRBV20-1,.,CSARTGHPNTEAFF
TRBJ2-5,.,TRBV6-5,.,CASGSSPGKTQYF
TRBJ2-3,TRBD2,TRBV20-1,.,CSASLLAGGNMPDTQYF
TRBJ2-7,TRBD1,TRBV7-9,.,CASSGTGGTYEQYF
TRBJ2-1,TRBD1,TRBV6-5,.,CASSLERTGKQFF
TRBJ2-3,TRBD2,TRBV29-1,many,CSVEGTSGGTDTQYF
TRBJ2-1,.,TRBV29-1,many,CSVEEDPRRFF
TRBJ2-7,.,TRBV4-2,.,CASSGEATGYEQYF
TRBJ1-5,.,TRBV27,many,CASSPQGVVNQPQHF
TRBJ2-1,TRBD2,TRBV7-3,.,CASSLTMGLAGGRGEQFF
TRBJ2-5,TRBD1,TRBV10-3,.,CAISWAPTGNQETQYF
TRBJ2-7,.,TRBV28,.,CASRVTAFSYEQYF
TRBJ2-2,TRBD1,TRBV28,few,CASTWTGNTGELFF
TRBJ1-1,.,TRBV20-1,many,CSPSGALRAGGTEAFF
TRBJ2-1,TRBD2,TRBV27,many,CATTGLRTSGGDNEQFF
TRBJ2-7,.,TRBV7-9,few,CASRSTGFNEQYF
TRBJ1-2,.,TRBV2,.,CASRWEVLANYGYTF
TRBJ2-3,.,TRBV6-1,.,CASSESRSGDTQYF
TRBJ1-1,.,TRBV28,medium-sized,CASSLGIGENTEAFF
TRBJ2-1,TRBD2,TRBV25-1,few,CASSEDSGVYNEQFF
TRBJ2-1,TRBD2,TRBV12-3/TRBV12-4,few,CASSSSGLAGGPDNEQFF
TRBJ2-1,TRBD2,TRBV4-2,many,CASSQGLAGGPAYNEQFF
TRBJ2-1,TRBD1,TRBV20-1,many,CSATGQESYNEQFF
TRBJ2-1,.,TRBV7-2,.,CASSSVPRDPHSFVNEQFF
TRBJ2-3,TRBD2,TRBV24-1,.,CATSDSSAGGIDTQYF
TRBJ1-2,.,TRBV7-9,many,CASSFSDPYGYTF
TRBJ2-1,.,TRBV5-1,.,CASSFGWLRNEQFF
TRBJ2-1,.,TRBV14,many,CASSQVTSIYNEQFF
TRBJ2-7,.,TRBV5-1,.,CASSLRLGRFYEQYF
TRBJ2-1,.,TRBV21-1,many,CASSCRDRPTLILAGVSNEQFF
TRBJ1-6,.,TRBV5-1,many,CASSLHSTESSSLLTLNSPLHF
TRBJ2-5,.,TRBV25-1,few,CASSDSFQETQYF
TRBJ1-2,.,TRBV21-1,many,CASSRGPHYGYTF
TRBJ2-1,TRBD2,TRBV28,.,CASSLLGSGGPREQFF
TRBJ2-7,.,TRBV20-1,many,CSAKGQLSSYEQYF
TRBJ2-7,TRBD2,TRBV5-1,few,CASSLSGTTDYEQYF
TRBJ2-1,.,TRBV7-2,.,CASSLRERNEQFF
TRBJ2-3,TRBD2,TRBV30,.,CAWSPTSGGMQYF
TRBJ2-7,.,TRBV7-2,.,CASSLEVAVREQYF
TRBJ2-1,TRBD2,TRBV6-2/TRBV6-3,few,CASSYEVAGEAYNEQFF
TRBJ2-3,.,TRBV20-1,many,CSAPTGGGLADTQYF
TRBJ2-1,.,TRBV2,many,CASSPKWSDGNEQFF
TRBJ2-7,.,TRBV7-9,many,CASSPLLDSSYEQYF
TRBJ2-1,.,TRBV2,many,CASSDYSPSEGMNEQFF